This T cell receptor beta chain was recovered during a study of blood T cell repertoires in COVID-19. Repertoires were generated with immunoSEQ multiplex PCR, while TCRdb's copy carries only in-frame clones and drops some. Of about 240,000 clones in the sample, roughly 88% are singletons; the top ten hold about 12%. The length of the CDR3 is 14 residues. Germline-derived CDR1 and CDR2 are SGHRS and YFSETQ. With 6 bases clipped from V and 7 bases from J, the junction kept 9 bases outside the gene matches. This TCR came from an older man with acute or convalescent COVID-19. Sequenced sample: peripheral blood. V usage is TRBV5-1 and J usage is TRBJ2-2; 7 nucleotides match TRBD1. The CDR3 sequence is CASNSQGKDGELFF. The DNA for the CDR3 is TGCGCCAGCAACTCACAGGGGAAAGACGGGGAGCTGTTTTTT.